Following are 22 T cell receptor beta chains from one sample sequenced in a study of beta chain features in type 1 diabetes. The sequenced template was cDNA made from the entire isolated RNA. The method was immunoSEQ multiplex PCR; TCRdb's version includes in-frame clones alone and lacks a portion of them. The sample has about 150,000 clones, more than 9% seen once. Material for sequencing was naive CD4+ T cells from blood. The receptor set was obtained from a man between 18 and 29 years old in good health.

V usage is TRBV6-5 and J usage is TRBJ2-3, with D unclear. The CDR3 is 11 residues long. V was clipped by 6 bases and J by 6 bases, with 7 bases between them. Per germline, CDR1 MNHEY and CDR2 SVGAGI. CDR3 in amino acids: CASRSRDTQYF. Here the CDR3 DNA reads TGTGCCAGCAGGTCGCGCGATACGCAGTATTTT.

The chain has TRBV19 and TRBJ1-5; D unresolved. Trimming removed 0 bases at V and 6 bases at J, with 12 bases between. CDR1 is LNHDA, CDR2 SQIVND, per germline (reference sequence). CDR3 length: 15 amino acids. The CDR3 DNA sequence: TGTGCCAGTAGTATAGATTCGGGAAATATTCAGCCCCAGCATTTT. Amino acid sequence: CASSIDSGNIQPQHF.

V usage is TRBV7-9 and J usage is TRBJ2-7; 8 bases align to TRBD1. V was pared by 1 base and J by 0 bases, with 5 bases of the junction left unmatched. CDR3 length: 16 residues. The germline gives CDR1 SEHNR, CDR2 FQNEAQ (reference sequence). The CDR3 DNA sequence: TGTGCCAGCAGCTTAGGGCCCGGGACAGGCTCCTACGAGCAGTACTTC. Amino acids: CASSLGPGTGSYEQYF.

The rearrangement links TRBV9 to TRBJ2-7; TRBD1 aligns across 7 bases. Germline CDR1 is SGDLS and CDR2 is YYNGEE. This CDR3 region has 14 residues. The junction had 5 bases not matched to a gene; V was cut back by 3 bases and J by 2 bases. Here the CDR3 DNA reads TGTGCCAGCAGCGCCGGACAGGAAACCTACGAGCAGTACTTC. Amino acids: CASSAGQETYEQYF.

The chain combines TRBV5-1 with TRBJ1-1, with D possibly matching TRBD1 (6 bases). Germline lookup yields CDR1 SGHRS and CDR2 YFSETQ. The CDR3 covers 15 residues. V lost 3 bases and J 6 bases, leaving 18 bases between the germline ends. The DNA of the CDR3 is TGCGCCAGCAGCTCTCACGGGGGGGCGACCTCTGAAGCTTTCTTT. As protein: CASSSHGGATSEAFF.

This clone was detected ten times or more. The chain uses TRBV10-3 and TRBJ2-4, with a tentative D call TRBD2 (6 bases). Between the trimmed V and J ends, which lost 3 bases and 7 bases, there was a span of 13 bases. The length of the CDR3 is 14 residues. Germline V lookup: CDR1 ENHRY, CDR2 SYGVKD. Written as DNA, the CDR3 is TGTGCCATCAGTGATCTGGGGGGTTTGAACATTCAGTACTTC. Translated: CAISDLGGLNIQYF.

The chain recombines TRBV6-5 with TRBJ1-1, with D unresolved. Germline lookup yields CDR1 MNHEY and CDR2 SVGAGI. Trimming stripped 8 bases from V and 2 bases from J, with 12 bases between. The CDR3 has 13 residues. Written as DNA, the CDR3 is TGTGCCAGCCGAGGGCAGGCAAACACTGAAGCTTTCTTT. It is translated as CASRGQANTEAFF.

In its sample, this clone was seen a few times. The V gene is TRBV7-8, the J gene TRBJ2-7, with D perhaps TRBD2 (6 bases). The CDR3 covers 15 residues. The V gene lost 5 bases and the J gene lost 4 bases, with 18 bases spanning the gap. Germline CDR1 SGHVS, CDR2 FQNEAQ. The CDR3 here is CASSITDGSTYEQYF. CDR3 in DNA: TGTGCCAGCAGCATAACAGACGGGAGTACATACGAGCAGTACTTC.

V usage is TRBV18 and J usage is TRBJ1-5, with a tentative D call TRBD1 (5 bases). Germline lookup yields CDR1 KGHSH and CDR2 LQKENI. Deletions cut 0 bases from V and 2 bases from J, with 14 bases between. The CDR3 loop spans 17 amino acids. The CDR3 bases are TGTGCCAGCTCACCACCGAACGGAGGGGTCGGCAATCAGCCCCAGCATTTT. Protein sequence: CASSPPNGGVGNQPQHF.

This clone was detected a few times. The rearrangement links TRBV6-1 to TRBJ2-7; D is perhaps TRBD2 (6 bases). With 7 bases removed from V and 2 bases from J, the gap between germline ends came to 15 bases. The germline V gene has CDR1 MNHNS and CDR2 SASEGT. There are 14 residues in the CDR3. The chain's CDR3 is CASKSSGSTYEQYF. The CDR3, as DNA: TGTGCCAGCAAAAGTAGCGGTTCTACCTACGAGCAGTACTTC.

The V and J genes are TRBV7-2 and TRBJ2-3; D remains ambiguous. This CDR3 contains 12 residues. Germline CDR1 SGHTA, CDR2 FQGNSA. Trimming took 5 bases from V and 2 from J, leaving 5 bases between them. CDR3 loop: CASSILTDTQYF. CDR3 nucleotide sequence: TGTGCCAGCAGCATCCTCACAGATACGCAGTATTTT.

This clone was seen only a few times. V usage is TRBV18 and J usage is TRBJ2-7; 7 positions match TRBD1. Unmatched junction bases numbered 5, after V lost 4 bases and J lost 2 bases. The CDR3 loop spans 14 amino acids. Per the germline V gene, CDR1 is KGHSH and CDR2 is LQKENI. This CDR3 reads CASSRDSQAYEQYF. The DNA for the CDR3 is TGTGCCAGCTCACGGGACAGCCAGGCCTACGAGCAGTACTTC. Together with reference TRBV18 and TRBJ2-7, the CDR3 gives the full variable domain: NAGVMQNPRHLVRRRGQEARLRCSPMKGHSHVYWYRQLPEEGLKFMVYLQKENIIDESGMPKERFSAEFPKEGPSILRIQQVVRGDSAAYFCASSRDSQAYEQYFGPGTRLTVT.

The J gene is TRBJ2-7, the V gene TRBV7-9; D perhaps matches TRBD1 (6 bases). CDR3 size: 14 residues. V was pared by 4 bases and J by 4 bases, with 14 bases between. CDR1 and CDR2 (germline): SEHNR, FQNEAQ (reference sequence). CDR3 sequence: CASSSFGTLYEQYF. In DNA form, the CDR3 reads TGTGCCAGCAGCTCATTCGGGACATTATACGAGCAGTACTTC.

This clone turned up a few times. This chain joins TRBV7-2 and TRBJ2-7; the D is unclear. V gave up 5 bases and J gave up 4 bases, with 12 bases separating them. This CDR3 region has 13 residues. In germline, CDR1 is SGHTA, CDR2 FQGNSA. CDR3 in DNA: TGTGCCAGCAGCGCAGGATCAAGTTACGAGCAGTACTTC. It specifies CASSAGSSYEQYF. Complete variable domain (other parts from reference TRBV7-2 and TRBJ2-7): GAGVSQSPSNKVTEKGKDVELRCDPISGHTALYWYRQSLGQGLEFLIYFQGNSAPDKSGLPSDRFSAERTGGSVSTLTIQRTQQEDSAVYLCASSAGSSYEQYFGPGTRLTVT.

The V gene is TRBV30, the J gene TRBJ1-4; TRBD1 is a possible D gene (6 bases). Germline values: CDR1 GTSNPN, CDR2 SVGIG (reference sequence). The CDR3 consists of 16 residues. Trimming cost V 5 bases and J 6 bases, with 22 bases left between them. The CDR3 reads CAWGSTGKRRHEKLFF. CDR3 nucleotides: TGTGCCTGGGGGTCGACAGGAAAACGGAGGCATGAAAAACTGTTTTTT.

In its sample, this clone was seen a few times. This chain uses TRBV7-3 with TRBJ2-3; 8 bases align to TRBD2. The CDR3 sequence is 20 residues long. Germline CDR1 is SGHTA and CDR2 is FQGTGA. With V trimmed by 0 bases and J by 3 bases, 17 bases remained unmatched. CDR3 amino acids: CASSLTFPRGADRGTDTQYF. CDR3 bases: TGTGCCAGCAGCTTAACGTTTCCGCGGGGGGCCGACCGTGGTACAGATACGCAGTATTTT. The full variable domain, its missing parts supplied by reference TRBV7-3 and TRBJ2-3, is GAGVSQTPSNKVTEKGKYVELRCDPISGHTALYWYRQSLGQGPEFLIYFQGTGAADDSGLPNDRFFAVRPEGSVSTLKIQRTERGDSAVYLCASSLTFPRGADRGTDTQYFGPGTRLTVL.

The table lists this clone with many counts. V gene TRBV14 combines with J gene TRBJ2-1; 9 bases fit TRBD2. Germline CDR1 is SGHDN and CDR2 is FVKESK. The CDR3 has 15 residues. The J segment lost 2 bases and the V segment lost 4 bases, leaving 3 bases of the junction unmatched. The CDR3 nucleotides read TGTGCCAGCAGCCCATTAGCGGGGGCCTACAATGAGCAGTTCTTC. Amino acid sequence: CASSPLAGAYNEQFF.

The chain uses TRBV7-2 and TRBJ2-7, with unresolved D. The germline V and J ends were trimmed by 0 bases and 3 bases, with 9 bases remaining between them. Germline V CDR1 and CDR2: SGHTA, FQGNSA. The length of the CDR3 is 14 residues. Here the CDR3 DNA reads TGTGCCAGCAGCTTAGCTGGGCGTTTCTACGAGCAGTACTTC. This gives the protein CASSLAGRFYEQYF.

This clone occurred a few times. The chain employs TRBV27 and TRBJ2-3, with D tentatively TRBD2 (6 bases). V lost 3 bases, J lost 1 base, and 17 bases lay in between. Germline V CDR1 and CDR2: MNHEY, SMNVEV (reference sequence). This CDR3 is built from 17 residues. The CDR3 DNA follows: TGTGCCAGCAGTTTGGGCCCGAAGACGGGGGGCACAGATACGCAGTATTTT. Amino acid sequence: CASSLGPKTGGTDTQYF.

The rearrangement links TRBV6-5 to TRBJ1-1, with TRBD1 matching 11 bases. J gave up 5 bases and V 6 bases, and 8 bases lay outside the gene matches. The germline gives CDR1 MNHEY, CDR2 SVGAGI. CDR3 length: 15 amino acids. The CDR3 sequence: CASRQDRGRETEAFF. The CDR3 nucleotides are TGTGCCAGCAGACAGGACAGGGGGCGAGAGACTGAAGCTTTCTTT.

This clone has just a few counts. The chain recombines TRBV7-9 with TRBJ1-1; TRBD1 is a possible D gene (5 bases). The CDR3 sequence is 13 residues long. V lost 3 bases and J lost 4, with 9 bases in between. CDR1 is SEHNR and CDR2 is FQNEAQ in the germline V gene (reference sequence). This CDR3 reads CASSFSGRTEAFF. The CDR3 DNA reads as TGTGCCAGCAGCTTTTCAGGGCGCACTGAAGCTTTCTTT. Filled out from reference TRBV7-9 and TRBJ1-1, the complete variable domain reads DTGVSQNPRHKITKRGQNVTFRCDPISEHNRLYWYRQTLGQGPEFLTYFQNEAQLEKSRLLSDRFSAERPKGSFSTLEIQRTEQGDSAMYLCASSFSGRTEAFFGQGTRLTVV.

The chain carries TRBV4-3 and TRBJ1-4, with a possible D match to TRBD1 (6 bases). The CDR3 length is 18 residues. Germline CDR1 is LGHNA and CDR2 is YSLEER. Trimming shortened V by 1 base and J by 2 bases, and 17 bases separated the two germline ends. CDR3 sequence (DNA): TGCGCCAGCAGCCAAGGAGGGACCCAGGGGTCTACTAATGAAAAACTGTTTTTT. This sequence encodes CASSQGGTQGSTNEKLFF.